This T cell receptor (beta chain) appears in the sequencing data of a study of blood T cell repertoires in COVID-19. Study processing details: Amplification of reference gene primers provided the estimated nucleated cell counts. Some clones are missing from TCRdb's copy, which holds only in-frame ones; the method was immunoSEQ multiplex PCR. V and J calls plus clone size are reproduced from that table; the DNA served to infer D and trimming. Among more than 150,000 clones listed, about 80% were seen once. The CDR3 runs 13 residues. The V gene lost 6 bases and the J gene lost 9 bases, with 15 bases spanning the gap. Germline V gene lookup returns CDR1 MNHEY and CDR2 SVGAGI.

Sequencing used peripheral blood. This TCR was sampled from a man aged 55-75 years with acute or convalescent COVID-19. The rearrangement joins TRBV6-5 to TRBJ2-1; possibly TRBD1 for D (5 bases). The CDR3 DNA follows: TGTGCCAGCAGCGCCACCCCAGGGTTTGAGCAGTTCTTC. Its translation: CASSATPGFEQFF.